The 18 T cell receptor beta chains below were found in one sample sequenced in a study of cytomegalovirus exposure and HLA in healthy donors. The PCR employed 60 Vbeta primers together with 13 Jbeta primers. Clones were sequenced by immunoSEQ multiplex PCR, and TCRdb holds only the in-frame ones, with some missing. This table holds 170,000 or so clones, 75% to 90% found once. Specimen: PBMCs. The source is a woman younger than 35 in good health and CMV-seronegative.

The J gene is TRBJ2-3, the V gene TRBV18, with 10 bases that match TRBD1. The CDR3 runs 16 residues. Germline CDR1 KGHSH, CDR2 LQKENI. After removal of 4 bases from V and 3 bases from J, the junction contained 7 bases not matched to a gene. CDR3 in amino acids: CASSLSTGGATDTQYF. For the CDR3, the DNA is TGTGCCAGCTCACTATCGACAGGGGGCGCAACAGATACGCAGTATTTT. The variable domain in full, with the rest retrieved from reference TRBV18 and TRBJ2-3, is NAGVMQNPRHLVRRRGQEARLRCSPMKGHSHVYWYRQLPEEGLKFMVYLQKENIIDESGMPKERFSAEFPKEGPSILRIQQVVRGDSAAYFCASSLSTGGATDTQYFGPGTRLTVL.

In this sample, this clone turned up a few times. The gene calls are TRBV28 and TRBJ1-2, with 10 bases that match TRBD1. The V and J ends lost 2 bases and 4 bases, in that order; junction bases with no gene match: 1. CDR3 length equals 14 residues. Germline V gene sequence: CDR1 MDHEN, CDR2 SYDVKM. The CDR3 DNA sequence: TGTGCCAGCAGTTTAAGGGACAGGGGCTATGGCTACACCTTC. Protein sequence: CASSLRDRGYGYTF.

The chain employs TRBV2 and TRBJ2-5; no definite D call. The CDR3 spans 14 residues. The germline CDR1 and CDR2 sequences are SNHLY and FYNNEI. V gave up 4 bases and J gave up 2 bases, with 11 bases separating them. Here the CDR3 DNA reads TGTGCCAGCAGTGCCCAATTGCGTCAAGAGACCCAGTACTTC. Translation gives CASSAQLRQETQYF.

The CDR3 sequence: CASVTGDSGNTIYF. CDR3 nucleotide sequence: TGTGCCAGTGTTACAGGGGATTCTGGAAACACCATATATTTT. The chain has TRBV6-1 and TRBJ1-3; 7 nucleotides match TRBD1. V was clipped by 9 bases and J by 1 base; unmatched bases: 6. Germline V gene sequence: CDR1 MNHNS, CDR2 SASEGT. The CDR3 has 14 amino acids.

The chain employs TRBV20-1 and TRBJ1-2; the D is unclear. The CDR3 spans 9 residues. The V end lost 7 bases, the J end lost 13 bases, and 13 bases lay between the germline ends. In germline, CDR1 is DFQATT, CDR2 SNEGSKA (reference sequence). The DNA for the CDR3 is TGCAGTGGAGGGTGGGCGGGCACCTTC. Protein: CSGGWAGTF.

The chain joins TRBV5-4 to TRBJ2-2; D call uncertain. The CDR3 consists of 11 residues. Trimming stripped 0 bases from V and 11 bases from J, with 5 bases between. Germline V gene data show CDR1 as SGHNT and CDR2 as YYREEE (reference sequence). CDR3 nucleotides: TGTGCCAGCAGCTTGGGGCTCGAGCTGTTTTTT. Its translation is CASSLGLELFF. Full variable domain (outside the CDR3, taken from reference TRBV5-4 and TRBJ2-2): ETGVTQSPTHLIKTRGQQVTLRCSSQSGHNTVSWYQQALGQGPQFIFQYYREEENGRGNFPPRFSGLQFPNYSSELNVNALELDDSALYLCASSLGLELFFGEGSRLTVL.

The chain uses TRBV6-1 and TRBJ2-5; D unclear. The CDR3 runs 12 residues. The germline gives CDR1 MNHNS, CDR2 SASEGT. Trimming shortened V by 6 bases and J by 5 bases, and 10 bases separated the two germline ends. CDR3 DNA: TGTGCCAGCAGATCTGTTGAGGAGACCCAGTACTTC. Amino acid sequence: CASRSVEETQYF.

This clone is a singleton in its sample. The CDR3 DNA is TGTGCCAGCAGCTTAAGGCACAGGGAAAACTATGGCTACACCTTC. This gives the protein CASSLRHRENYGYTF. This chain joins TRBV11-2 and TRBJ1-2; weak D call: TRBD1 (6 bases). V was trimmed by 2 bases and J by 2 bases, leaving 12 bases between them. The CDR3 covers 15 residues. CDR1 is SGHAT and CDR2 is FQNNGV in the germline V gene.

The CDR3 nucleotides read TGTGCCAGCAGTTACCCAGCGGGCCACATCTTATACGAGCAGTACTTC. This gives the protein CASSYPAGHILYEQYF. The rearrangement uses TRBV6-6 and TRBJ2-7; TRBD2 is a possible D gene (6 bases). Germline V gene sequence: CDR1 MNHNY, CDR2 SVGAGI (reference sequence). The CDR3 loop spans 16 amino acids. Trimming cost V 2 bases and J 4 bases, with 18 bases left between them.

The J gene is TRBJ2-7, the V gene TRBV7-9, with 11 bases identical to TRBD1. The CDR3 is 15 amino acids. CDR1 and CDR2 from the germline V gene are SEHNR and FQNEAQ (reference sequence). Unmatched junction bases numbered 2, after V lost 4 bases and J lost 0 bases. CDR3 nucleotide sequence: TGTGCCAGCAGCTCCGGACAGGGGGCCTCCTACGAGCAGTACTTC. Translation: CASSSGQGASYEQYF.

The chain links TRBV7-8 to TRBJ2-5, with D tentatively TRBD2 (5 bases). This CDR3 comprises 14 residues. V lost 7 bases and J 5 bases, leaving 17 bases between the germline ends. CDR1 is SGHVS and CDR2 is FQNEAQ in the germline V gene. CDR3 loop: CASTEFGVWETQYF. The CDR3 DNA reads as TGTGCCAGCACCGAATTCGGGGTATGGGAGACCCAGTACTTC.

This chain links TRBV27 with TRBJ2-7; D gene ambiguous. The CDR3 spans 13 residues. Trimming took off 5 bases at V and 2 bases at J, with 10 bases between the two ends. CDR1 MNHEY and CDR2 SMNVEV come from the germline V gene (reference sequence). The CDR3 protein is CASSPTETYEQYF. The CDR3 DNA follows: TGTGCCAGCAGTCCTACAGAGACCTACGAGCAGTACTTC.

The chain is built from TRBV6-8 and TRBJ1-1, with 11 bases matching TRBD1. Per germline, CDR1 MNHGY and CDR2 SAAAGT. V was pared by 2 bases and J by 4 bases, with 3 bases of the junction left unmatched. The CDR3 has 15 amino acids. CDR3: CASSYGGTGGTEAFF. The CDR3 coding sequence is TGTGCCAGCAGTTACGGCGGGACAGGGGGCACTGAAGCTTTCTTT.

This chain links TRBV2 with TRBJ2-2; maybe TRBD2 (5 bases). This CDR3 is 15 amino acids long. Looked up from germline, CDR1 is SNHLY and CDR2 is FYNNEI. V gave up 7 bases and J gave up 2 bases, with 14 bases separating them. The CDR3 is CASTGVEGNTGELFF. DNA for the CDR3: TGTGCCAGCACAGGAGTAGAGGGCAACACCGGGGAGCTGTTTTTT.

The sample holds a few counts of this clone. V usage is TRBV4-1 and J usage is TRBJ2-7; TRBD2 matches 7 bases. The germline V gene encodes CDR1 MGHRA and CDR2 YSYEKL. This CDR3 contains 13 residues. Trimming took 3 bases from V and 6 from J; bases not matched to a gene: 5. The CDR3, as DNA: TGCGCCAGCAGCCATAAGCGGGGTGGCGAGCAGTACTTC. Encoded protein: CASSHKRGGEQYF.

The chain couples TRBV7-3 to TRBJ2-3; maybe TRBD2 (5 bases). V was shortened by 6 bases and J by 0 bases, with 7 bases between the two germline ends. Germline V gene lookup returns CDR1 SGHTA and CDR2 FQGTGA. The CDR3 has 13 residues. The CDR3 nucleotides read TGTGCCAGCAGTAGCGATAGCACAGATACGCAGTATTTT. This gives the protein CASSSDSTDTQYF.

Only a few counts were recorded for this clone. The chain is built from TRBV7-6 and TRBJ1-2, with D tentatively TRBD1 (5 bases). CDR1 is SGHVS and CDR2 is FNYEAQ in the germline V gene. V was shortened by 5 bases and J by 8 bases, with 18 bases between the two germline ends. This CDR3 is 14 amino acids long. Here the CDR3 reads CASSPAGGGPGYTF. CDR3 DNA: TGTGCCAGCAGCCCCGCCGGGGGGGGTCCGGGCTACACCTTC.

The chain is built from TRBV19 and TRBJ1-3; no clear D gene. V lost 3 bases and J lost 7, with 7 bases in between. Germline V gene sequence: CDR1 LNHDA, CDR2 SQIVND (reference sequence). This CDR3 contains 12 residues. CDR3 region: CASSIARNTIYF. CDR3 DNA: TGTGCCAGTAGTATCGCTCGGAACACCATATATTTT.